Presented here are 2 T cell receptor beta chains from one specimen sequenced in a study of T cell responses to AZD1222 COVID-19 vaccine. Sequencing was performed with immunoSEQ multiplex PCR; in TCRdb, only in-frame clones are kept and a portion is missing. This table holds more than 140,000 clones, around 90% found once. The specimen was peripheral blood, collected on day 0 of AZD1222 vaccination. The receptors were gathered from an adult in good health.

The table lists this clone with a count of one. The V and J genes are TRBV18 and TRBJ1-3; 7 bases agree with TRBD1. There are 14 residues in the CDR3. Per germline, CDR1 KGHSH and CDR2 LQKENI. V lost 6 bases to trimming and J lost 9 bases; unmatched junction nucleotides: 11. The CDR3 DNA sequence: TGTGCCAGCTCTAAAACAGGGGATCTTGGCACCATATATTTT. Translation: CASSKTGDLGTIYF.

This chain connects TRBV27 to TRBJ2-7, with 8 bases lining up with TRBD1. The germline V gene encodes CDR1 MNHEY and CDR2 SMNVEV (reference sequence). The CDR3 consists of 17 residues. V was pared by 0 bases and J by 1 base, with 8 bases of the junction left unmatched. The CDR3 region has the DNA TGTGCCAGCAGTTTATCGAGACGGGGACAGGTATCCTACGAGCAGTACTTC. Its protein product is CASSLSRRGQVSYEQYF.